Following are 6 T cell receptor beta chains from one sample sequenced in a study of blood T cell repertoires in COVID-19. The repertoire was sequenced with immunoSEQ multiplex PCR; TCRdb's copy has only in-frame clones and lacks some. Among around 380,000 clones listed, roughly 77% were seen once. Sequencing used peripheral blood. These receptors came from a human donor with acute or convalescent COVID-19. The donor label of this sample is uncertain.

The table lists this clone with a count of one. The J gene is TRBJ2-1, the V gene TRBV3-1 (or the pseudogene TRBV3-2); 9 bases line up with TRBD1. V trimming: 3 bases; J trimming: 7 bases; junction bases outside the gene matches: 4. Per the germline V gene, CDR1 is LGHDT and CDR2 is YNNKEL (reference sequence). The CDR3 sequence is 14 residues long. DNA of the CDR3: TGTGCCAGCAGCCACTGGGACAGGGATAATGAGCAGTTCTTC. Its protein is CASSHWDRDNEQFF.

CDR3 protein: CASSLEPGQGAEQFF. In DNA form, the CDR3 reads TGTGCCAGCAGCTTAGAGCCCGGACAGGGCGCGGAGCAGTTCTTC. The V call is TRBV7-2, the J call TRBJ2-1, with 8 bases matching TRBD1. Germline CDR1 reads SGHTA; CDR2 reads FQGNSA. With V trimmed by 1 base and J by 10 bases, 9 bases remained unmatched. This CDR3 is 15 amino acids long. Using reference TRBV7-2 and TRBJ2-1 for the parts outside the CDR3, the full variable domain is GAGVSQSPSNKVTEKGKDVELRCDPISGHTALYWYRQSLGQGLEFLIYFQGNSAPDKSGLPSDRFSAERTGGSVSTLTIQRTQQEDSAVYLCASSLEPGQGAEQFFGPGTRLTVL.

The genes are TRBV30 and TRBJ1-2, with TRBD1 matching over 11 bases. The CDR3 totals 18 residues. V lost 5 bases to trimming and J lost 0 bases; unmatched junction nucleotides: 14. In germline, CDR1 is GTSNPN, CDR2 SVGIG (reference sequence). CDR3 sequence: CAWALPGQGELTNYGYTF. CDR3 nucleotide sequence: TGTGCCTGGGCCCTTCCGGGACAGGGGGAACTAACTAACTATGGCTACACCTTC.

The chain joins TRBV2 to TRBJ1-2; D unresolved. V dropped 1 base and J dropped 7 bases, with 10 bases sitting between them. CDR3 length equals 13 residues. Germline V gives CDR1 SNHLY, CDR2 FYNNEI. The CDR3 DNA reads TGTGCCAGCAGTGAAGGGCTTGGTGGTGGCTACACCTTC. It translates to CASSEGLGGGYTF.

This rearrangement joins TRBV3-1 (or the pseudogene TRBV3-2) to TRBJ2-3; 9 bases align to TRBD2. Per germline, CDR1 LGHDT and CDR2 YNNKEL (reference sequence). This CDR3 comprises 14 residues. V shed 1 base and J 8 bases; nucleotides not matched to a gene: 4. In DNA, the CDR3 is TGTGCCAGCAGCCAAGGAGTACTAGCGGGTACGCAGTATTTT. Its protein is CASSQGVLAGTQYF.

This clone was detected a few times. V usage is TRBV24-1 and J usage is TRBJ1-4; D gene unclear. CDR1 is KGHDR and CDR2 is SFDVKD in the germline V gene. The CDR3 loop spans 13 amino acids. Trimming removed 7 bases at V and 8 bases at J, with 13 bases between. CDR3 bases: TGTGCCACCAGCGTCGGCGGAGGCGAAAAACTGTTTTTT. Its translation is CATSVGGGEKLFF.